What follows describes a single T cell receptor (beta chain). Its antigen is currently not known. No quality values exist for individual bases; no much larger clone is one base distant. The time point tag for this specimen amounts to: recipient sample about 28 days before transplant, after cytoreduction. Blood samples were obtained from recipients approximately 28 days before transplant and at days 30, 100 and 180 after transplant. Using Nuclei Lysis Solution, genomic DNA was extracted from unfractionated peripheral blood mononuclear cells that were either fresh or cryopreserved. TCR beta CDR3 regions were amplified from genomic DNA with the immunoSEQ assay, a bias-controlled multiplex PCR using V- and J-specific primers. A proprietary barcode and Illumina adapter sequences were added to the CDR3 amplicons in a second PCR step. An Illumina MiSeq instrument was used for sequencing of the CDR3 libraries. As for how the authors treated the data: Export and quality control were done with immunoSEQ Analyzer 3.0, while downstream analyses used R Bioconductor and Immunarch. Only productive rearrangements in the normalized downsampled data set went into calculating the repertoire metrics. Pathologically expanded clonotypes were defined as those larger than 5 templates in the normalized cohort. The Inverse Simpson Index served as the measure of repertoire diversity. To capture all clonotypes, the CMV-specificity analyses were run on the non-normalized data set. Here the immuneACCESS table is served through TCRdb, limited to in-frame sequences with V and J called. Missing clones are a known gap in these copies; in checked studies unresolved V genes cover under half, and the rest lacks a known reason. V and J calls and clone size are as listed in that table; D and trimming were resolved from the DNA. This sample has approximately 16,000 clones in its table, and just over 90% of those were observed once. The ten most abundant clones make up around 2% of the sample.

These data originate in a study of T cell clonotyping in hematopoietic cell transplantation (dated by TCRdb to 2020 to 2022). Broadly, across the study: Pretransplant recipient samples were obtained after cytoreduction. A total of more than 130 blood samples were collected in the study from 30 to 45 consecutive transplant recipients and their related donors. Patient recruitment ran from 2015 to January 2017, and follow-up continued until late 2020 or death.

There are 16 amino acids in the CDR3, from cysteine to phenylalanine inclusive. Kept here is only the CDR3 DNA, which spans 48 bases and is read in frame from base 1. Taken from the germline V gene (reference sequence), the CDR1 and CDR2 loops are LNHNV and YYDKDF. Here V drops 3 bases and J drops 10 bases, and the junction holds 9 bases not matched to any gene. Paper-wide results and their limitations: The sample size was limited, and because cells were not sorted, the contributions of CD4 and CD8 repertoires could not be separated. Recipient TCR diversity fell after transplant, with pathologically expanded clonotypes rising progressively from day 30 to day 180. Overlap with donor repertoires was found for only a small fraction of recipient repertoires, with over 97% found to appear de novo at the given depth. Donor and pretransplant recipient Inverse Simpson Index values predicted broader posttransplant TCR repertoire diversity.

The source is a man aged 18-30 years with biphenotypic leukemia. Some clones in this sample may be carry-over from other donors' samples. The sample was peripheral blood mononuclear cells, taken before stem cell transplant. The sequence joins TRBV15 to TRBJ1-6, with 10 bases aligning to TRBD1. The DNA sequence reads TGTGCCACCAGCAGGGGGGTGGGGACAGGGGCCTCACCCCTCCACTTT. This sequence encodes CATSRGVGTGASPLHF.